The source of this TCR beta chain is a study of T-cell memory formation after mild COVID-19. Trimming removed 1 base from V and 8 bases from J; junction bases left unmatched: 13. Looked up from germline, CDR1 is SGHVS and CDR2 is FQNEAQ. CDR3 size: 17 residues. A single record per CDR3 protein comes from TCRdb applying MiXCR to the 5' RACE reads. The table records tens of thousands of distinct CDR3 sequences, around 17% of them present only once. A few counts support this clonotype. This clonotype originated in an adult woman who had mild COVID-19 (a few samples of this study predate the infection). Cell type and time point are not known. The source material was PBMCs or a T cell subset sorted from them (not recorded which). The rearrangement joins TRBV7-8 to TRBJ2-1; 8 nucleotides line up with TRBD2. In nucleotides, the CDR3 is TGTGCCAGCAGCTTAGGAGCGGGGGCCACCACGGTCGATGAGCAGTTCTTC. Protein: CASSLGAGATTVDEQFF.